The 6 T cell receptor beta chains listed next were all sequenced from one sample in a study of control samples from healthy donors and cancer patients (dated by TCRdb to the early 2020s). Library creation used the immunoSEQ multiplex PCR assay. TCRdb holds this immuneACCESS table with in-frame rearrangements only. Some clones are missing; in checked studies, unresolved V genes explain under half, and the rest has no known cause. This sample comprises some 82,000 clones, about 89% of them detected only once. The top ten constitute more than 15% of the sample. Sequencing used blood. The receptors were gathered from a middle-aged man in good health.

There are a few counts of this clone. This chain joins TRBV7-2 and TRBJ1-2; D is perhaps TRBD1 (6 bases). The CDR3 is 14 amino acids. Germline CDR1 is SGHTA and CDR2 is FQGNSA. With 5 bases removed from V and 8 bases from J, the gap between germline ends came to 18 bases. CDR3 amino acids: CASSVQGGDGGYTF. The CDR3 region has the DNA TGTGCCAGCAGCGTACAGGGTGGGGATGGGGGCTACACCTTC.

The CDR3 region is CASSSGTSGRQPDEQYF. CDR3 nucleotide sequence: TGTGCCAGCAGCTCAGGGACTAGCGGGAGGCAACCGGACGAGCAGTACTTC. The J gene is TRBJ2-7, the V gene TRBV13, with 15 bases that match TRBD2. The CDR3 covers 17 residues. CDR1 is PRHDT and CDR2 is FYEKMQ in the germline V gene (reference sequence). J was trimmed by 5 bases and V by 4 bases; bases with no gene match: 9. The full variable domain, in which reference TRBV13 and TRBJ2-7 provide the parts outside the CDR3, is AAGVIQSPRHLIKEKRETATLKCYPIPRHDTVYWYQQGPGQDPQFLISFYEKMQSDKGSIPDRFSAQQFSDYHSELNMSSLELGDSALYFCASSSGTSGRQPDEQYFGPGTRLTVT.

The chain couples TRBV12-5 to TRBJ2-1; D unresolved. This CDR3 is built from 12 residues. Looked up from germline, CDR1 is LGHNT and CDR2 is FRNRAP. V was clipped by 3 bases and J by 7 bases, with 7 bases between them. CDR3 in DNA: TGTGCTAGTGGTTTTCTGGGGAATGAGCAGTTCTTC. Residues: CASGFLGNEQFF.

The CDR3 sequence is CASSRGQGAEKLFF. CDR3 coding DNA: TGCGCCAGCAGCCGTGGACAGGGGGCTGAAAAACTGTTTTTT. V and J are TRBV4-1 and TRBJ1-4, with TRBD1 matching over 11 bases. Germline loops: CDR1 MGHRA, CDR2 YSYEKL. With 4 bases clipped from V and 7 bases from J, the junction kept 2 bases outside the gene matches. The CDR3 contains 14 residues.

The rearrangement uses TRBV5-1 and TRBJ2-1; TRBD2 aligns across 14 bases. The germline gives CDR1 SGHRS, CDR2 YFSETQ. With 7 bases clipped from V and 5 bases from J, the junction kept 8 bases outside the gene matches. This CDR3 region has 16 residues. The CDR3 DNA sequence: TGCGCCAGCTACGGACTAGCGGGGGGCCCCAACAATGAGCAGTTCTTC. Its translation is CASYGLAGGPNNEQFF.

This clone was seen a single time. The CDR3 reads CASSRGLGPQHF. CDR3 nucleotides: TGTGCCAGCAGTCGGGGTTTGGGGCCCCAGCATTTT. V and J are TRBV28 and TRBJ1-5; D is uncertain. Trimming took 5 bases from V and 9 from J, leaving 11 bases between them. Germline V gene sequence: CDR1 MDHEN, CDR2 SYDVKM. This CDR3 comprises 12 residues. The full variable domain, with the rest looked up from reference TRBV28 and TRBJ1-5, is DVKVTQSSRYLVKRTGEKVFLECVQDMDHENMFWYRQDPGLGLRLIYFSYDVKMKEKGDIPEGYSVSREKKERFSLILESASTNQTSMYLCASSRGLGPQHFGDGTRLSIL.